This TCR beta chain was obtained from a study of T-cell reconstitution after alpha-beta-depleted transplantation in children (dated by TCRdb to 2016 to 2017). Regarding the study in general: Using TCR repertoire profiling, the study quantitatively followed how T-cell immune reconstitution unfolded in children after TCRalphabeta/CD19-depleted allogeneic hematopoietic cell transplantation. Study-wide conclusions, independent of this receptor: The high TCRbeta diversity at day 60 in some patients was ascribed to recipient T cells and intrathymic progenitors that had survived conditioning. About two months after transplant, the apparently early recovery of alphabetaT-cell counts reportedly depended on just several hundred clones that had expanded rapidly and came from non-depleted graft cells. Hyperexpanded clone frequencies declined over subsequent months; after one year, T-cell counts and TCRbeta diversity were mostly attributed to newly produced T cells.

The library was generated by PCR. The listed sequencing device is Illumina HiSeq 2500. Molecular barcoding was employed in the preparation of TCR libraries, with unique molecular identifiers being used to normalize TCRbeta repertoire quantification. TCRdb trimmed the raw reads at Q25, called clones with MiXCR and kept productive beta chains. One record per CDR3 amino acid sequence lists the most common genes and DNA. This sample comprises a few hundred thousand distinct CDR3 sequences, around 25% of them detected only once. Less than 3.5% of the sample comes from the top ten. This clonotype was detected a few times. The clone's antigen remains unknown. Nothing much larger sits one base from this clone, and base qualities are not available. A distance of 18 bases separates the germline ends of V and J, which lose 3 bases and 0 bases respectively. The germline V gene yields KGHSH for CDR1 and LQKENI for CDR2. The CDR3 goes from the cysteine to the phenylalanine over 17 residues. Only the CDR3 DNA is retained, 51 bases long and in frame from the first base.

Interpreted using the paper, the treatment or condition label stands for: allogeneic hematopoietic cell transplantation with graft depleted of TCRalphabeta T cells and CD19 B cells. Transplant recipients were children who received TCRalphabeta/CD19-depleted allogeneic hematopoietic cell grafts. The sequence was obtained from a girl aged 2-10 years with Fanconi anemia, due to receive a stem cell transplant. The sample in question was PBMCs, obtained before TCRalphabeta/CD19-depleted stem cell transplant. Recombination connected TRBV18 to TRBJ2-7; TRBD2 is perhaps the D gene, given 6 matching bases. The CDR3 protein is CASSPKAGAVASYEQYF. The nucleotides read TGTGCCAGCTCACCTAAAGCGGGTGCCGTTGCCTCCTACGAGCAGTACTTC.